These T cell receptor beta chains were read from a single sample in a study of immune evolution from preneoplasia to lung adenocarcinoma. Sequencing used immunoSEQ multiplex PCR; TCRdb keeps in-frame clones, though not all of them. The data show some 4,500 clones, 74% seen once. Sequenced input: FFPE adjacent normal lung tissue. These receptors came from a person aged 55-80 years with lung adenocarcinoma. CDR3s include the opening cysteine and the closing phenylalanine or tryptophan. The D gene is left open where the match is weak. Clone sizes are given selectively: once, few, many, or a class where the clone is expanded.

-	-	TRBJ2-7	TRBV30	TGTGCCTGGAAATGGGGCAGGTTGAACCCCGAGCAGTACTTC	CAWKWGRLNPEQYF
-	TRBD1	TRBJ2-5	TRBV18	TGTGCCAACTCACCAGGGGACAGGACAATGGGGAAGACCCAGTACTTC	CANSPGDRTMGKTQYF
-	-	TRBJ1-2	TRBV11-2	TGTGCCAGCAGCGTGGGCTATGGCTACACCTTC	CASSVGYGYTF
-	TRBD1	TRBJ1-4	TRBV28	TGTGCCAGCAGTTCGACAGGGGATAATGAAAAACTGTTTTTT	CASSSTGDNEKLFF
-	TRBD1	TRBJ2-7	TRBV2	TGTGCCAGCACAGGGGGCCACGAGCAGTACTTC	CASTGGHEQYF
-	-	TRBJ2-5	TRBV7-2	TGTGCCAGCAGCCCGAGGCAGGGGCTGGGGCAAGAGACCCAGTACTTC	CASSPRQGLGQETQYF
once	-	TRBJ2-1	TRBV11-3	TGTGCCAGCAGCCGGCAGAGAGTCTACAATGAGCAGTTCTTC	CASSRQRVYNEQFF
-	-	TRBJ1-6	TRBV13	TGTGCCAGCAGCTTAGAGGGATCTCTCGATTCACCCCTCCACTTT	CASSLEGSLDSPLHF
-	-	TRBJ1-1	TRBV28	TGTGCCAGCAGTTTAACCGGGTACACTGAAGCTTTCTTT	CASSLTGYTEAFF
once	-	TRBJ2-3	TRBV15	TGTGCCACCAGCAGTGGGGGTCCCCACACAGATACGCAGTATTTT	CATSSGGPHTDTQYF
-	-	TRBJ2-5	TRBV28	TGTGCCAGCAGTTTGGGACCCCTGGGAACCCAGTACTTC	CASSLGPLGTQYF
-	-	TRBJ2-7	TRBV6-5	TGTGCCAGCAGTTACTCGTTCAGGGCCCGCGAGCAGTACTTC	CASSYSFRAREQYF
-	TRBD1	TRBJ1-1	TRBV7-9	TGTGCCAGCAGCTTAGTAGGGACAGGGGGCGCAATCGAAGCTTTCTTT	CASSLVGTGGAIEAFF
-	-	TRBJ2-3	TRBV30	TGTGCCTGGAGTACGTTGGGCCACACAGATACGCAGTATTTT	CAWSTLGHTDTQYF
-	TRBD2	TRBJ2-3	TRBV6-4	TGTGCCAGCAGTGCGACTAGCGGGAGCGATACGCAGTATTTT	CASSATSGSDTQYF
once	TRBD2	TRBJ2-5	TRBV5-4	TGTGCCAGCAGCCTAAGACTAGCGGGGGGCCAAGAGACCCAGTACTTC	CASSLRLAGGQETQYF
-	-	TRBJ2-3	TRBV5-4	TGTGCCAGCAGCTCTTTCGGGGGCACAGATACGCAGTATTTT	CASSSFGGTDTQYF
-	TRBD1	TRBJ2-7	TRBV7-9	TGTGCCAGCAGCCCCCGCGGACAGGGCGACTACGAGCAGTACTTC	CASSPRGQGDYEQYF
few	-	TRBJ1-1	TRBV6-1	TGTGCCAGCAGTGAGAGGTGGGACGGCACTGAAGCTTTCTTT	CASSERWDGTEAFF
-	-	TRBJ1-1	TRBV28	TGTGCCAGCACCCGAGCAGTTCGGATGAACACTGAAGCTTTCTTT	CASTRAVRMNTEAFF
-	-	TRBJ1-2	TRBV28	TGTGCCAGCAGTGACGGGGAAGGGGGCTACACCTTC	CASSDGEGGYTF
-	-	TRBJ1-2	TRBV27	TGTGCCAGCAGTTTGTCAGGACTTGGCTACACCTTC	CASSLSGLGYTF
few	-	TRBJ2-2	TRBV6-6	TGTGCCAGCCGCCCTGAGGGGAGAAGAACCGGGGAGCTGTTTTTT	CASRPEGRRTGELFF
-	-	TRBJ1-1	TRBV7-6	TGTGCCAGCAGCCCCCCCGTTTACACTGAAGCTTTCTTT	CASSPPVYTEAFF
few	-	TRBJ1-3	TRBV4-1	TGCGCCAGCAGCCAAGATGCGGGGACTGGAAACACCATATATTTT	CASSQDAGTGNTIYF
-	TRBD1	TRBJ2-5	TRBV28	TGTGCCAGCAGTGGACAGGGCCAAGAGACCCAGTACTTC	CASSGQGQETQYF
-	TRBD2	TRBJ2-3	TRBV7-3	TGTGCCAGCAGCCTAGCGGGAGGAATAGATACGCAGTATTTT	CASSLAGGIDTQYF
-	-	TRBJ2-1	TRBV19	TGTGCCAGTAGTACCGCCTGGGAGCAGTTCTTC	CASSTAWEQFF
-	-	TRBJ1-1	TRBV5-1	TGCGCCAGCAGCCACGACGGACTGAAGAACACTGAAGCTTTCTTT	CASSHDGLKNTEAFF
once	-	TRBJ2-6	TRBV2	TGTGCCAGAGGGGTGACGTCTGGGGCCAACGTCCTGACTTTC	CARGVTSGANVLTF
-	-	TRBJ1-1	TRBV20-1	TGCAGTCCCCGGGGAGAGGAGTTT	CSPRGEEF
-	-	TRBJ2-5	TRBV30	TGTGCCTGGAGTCTTGTCCTAAGCGGGCCCGGGGAGACCCAGTACTTC	CAWSLVLSGPGETQYF
-	-	TRBJ2-7	TRBV30	TGTGCCTGGAACTACGGATGGCCCTCCTACGAGCAGTACTTC	CAWNYGWPSYEQYF
-	TRBD1	TRBJ1-1	TRBV5-1	TGCGCCAGCAGCCCTCGGACAGGGCCGAACACTGAAGCTTTCTTT	CASSPRTGPNTEAFF
-	TRBD1	TRBJ1-3	TRBV5-4	TGTGCCAGCAGCGAACGGGACAGGGATTTTGGAAACACCATATATTTT	CASSERDRDFGNTIYF
few	TRBD2	TRBJ2-4	TRBV15	TGTGCCACCAGCAGAGATCTTAGCGGGGTAGCCAAAAACATTCAGTACTTC	CATSRDLSGVAKNIQYF
-	-	TRBJ2-5	TRBV11-1	TGTGCCAGCAGCCCTCGGGACAAGGAGACCCAGTACTTC	CASSPRDKETQYF
-	-	TRBJ2-6	TRBV9	TGTGCCAGCAGCATCGGGACCTTCTCTGGGGCCAACGTCCTGACTTTC	CASSIGTFSGANVLTF
-	TRBD2	TRBJ2-7	TRBV29-1	TGCAGCGTGCGGACTAGCGGGAGTTACGAGCAGTACTTC	CSVRTSGSYEQYF
-	-	TRBJ2-2	TRBV2	TGTGCCAGCAGCGGTGGGACACTCTCCACCGGGGAGCTGTTTTTT	CASSGGTLSTGELFF
-	-	TRBJ1-5	TRBV28	TGTGCCAGCAGTGGAGGACATCAGCCCCAGCATTTT	CASSGGHQPQHF
-	-	TRBJ1-4	TRBV28	TGTGCCAGCTTAGGGGGAACTAATGAAAAACTGTTTTTT	CASLGGTNEKLFF
few	TRBD2	TRBJ2-1	TRBV6-5	TGTGCCAGCAGTTCTAAGGTAGCGGGGAAATACAATGAGCAGTTCTTC	CASSSKVAGKYNEQFF
-	TRBD1	TRBJ2-7	TRBV5-1	TGCGCCAGCAGTCCCGGGACAGGGGCTAACGAGCAGTACTTC	CASSPGTGANEQYF
-	TRBD1	TRBJ2-7	TRBV13	TGTGCCAGCAGCCCGGGACAGGAGTCCTACGAGCAGTACTTC	CASSPGQESYEQYF
few	-	TRBJ1-1	TRBV7-2	TGTGCCAGCAGCCCCGTTGTGGGGACTGAAGCTTTCTTT	CASSPVVGTEAFF
-	-	TRBJ1-2	TRBV5-6	TGTGCCAGCAGCTACCCGGGGGCTAACTATGGCTACACCTTC	CASSYPGANYGYTF
-	-	TRBJ2-1	TRBV6-6	TGTGCCAGCAGTTACTCCCGTCGGGGGGCGAATGAGCAGTTCTTC	CASSYSRRGANEQFF
-	-	TRBJ2-1	TRBV7-2	TGTGCCAGCCTCGAGACGGGGGAGAGGTTTAATGAGCAGTTCTTC	CASLETGERFNEQFF
-	-	TRBJ2-6	TRBV27	TGTGCCAGCAGTTTATCATCTGGGGCCAACGTCCTGACTTTC	CASSLSSGANVLTF
-	-	TRBJ1-4	TRBV5-6	TGTGCCAGCAGCTTGGATGAAAAACTGTTTTTT	CASSLDEKLFF
few	-	TRBJ2-7	TRBV30	TGTGCCTGGAGCAGAACCGATTACGAGCAGTACTTC	CAWSRTDYEQYF
-	-	TRBJ2-2	TRBV5-6	TGTGCCAGCAGCTTAACTACTGCCGGGGAGCTGTTTTTT	CASSLTTAGELFF
-	TRBD1	TRBJ1-2	TRBV5-1	TGCGCCAGCAGCTCCGGGACAGGGAGCGCTGGCTACACCTTC	CASSSGTGSAGYTF
-	-	TRBJ2-3	TRBV9	TGTGCCAGCAGCGTAGCGGGGACAAGCACAGATACGCAGTATTTT	CASSVAGTSTDTQYF